This TCR beta chain emerged from a study of vaccination and CD4 T cells after COVID-19. General study findings and limits: From a median of about 20 to 40, SARS-CoV-2-reactive clonotypes increased, though not significantly.

An Oncomine TCR Beta short-read assay was used to sequence the DNA from cultured CD4+ T cells. Genomic DNA was isolated from CD4+ T cells that had been cultured. TCRdb reanalysed the PCR reads using MiXCR and keeps one entry per CDR3 protein. The sample consists of 15,000 to 18,000 distinct CDR3 sequences, 50% to 60% of them appearing once. Treatment specified: roughly 11-day PBMC culture with coronavirus spike peptide pools or control peptides (ViraFEST assay). V shed 1 base and J 9 bases; nucleotides not matched to a gene: 10. The CDR3 length is 15 residues. CDR1 and CDR2 from the germline V gene are SGHRS and YFSETQ. As to this clonotype: The target antigen is unknown.

This sequence originates from a human donor who had recovered from COVID-19. This chain uses TRBV5-1 with TRBJ2-1, with TRBD2 matching 7 bases. The material sequenced was CD4+ T cells from blood, cultured in vitro. The CDR3 sequence: CASSLTGRTGGEQFF. The CDR3 nucleotides read TGCGCCAGCAGCTTGACGGGGAGGACGGGGGGTGAGCAGTTCTTC.